The 31 T cell receptor beta chains below were found in one sample sequenced in a study of control samples from healthy donors and cancer patients (dated by TCRdb to the early 2020s). The library was generated by the immunoSEQ multiplex PCR assay. TCRdb took this table from immuneACCESS and kept in-frame rearrangements with V and J called. Such tables lack part of the clones; where checked against another copy, unresolved V genes explain under half of the gap, and the rest is unexplained. This sample gives around 230,000 clones in total; about 95% of them show up just once. In total, the top ten clones hold over 1.2% of the sample. Material: blood. These receptors were taken from a man aged 50-59 years in good health.

The chain recombines TRBV6-5 with TRBJ1-2; D ambiguous. The CDR3 is 10 residues long. Germline V gene lookup returns CDR1 MNHEY and CDR2 SVGAGI. V lost 7 bases, J lost 5 bases, and 5 bases lay in between. The CDR3 protein is CASNQYGYTF. The CDR3 DNA reads TGTGCCAGCAACCAATATGGCTACACCTTC.

This chain links TRBV11-2 with TRBJ2-3; TRBD2 agrees at 9 bases. Trimming at V came to 5 bases and at J to 2 bases, leaving 11 bases not matched to a gene. The CDR3 totals 17 residues. In germline, CDR1 is SGHAT, CDR2 FQNNGV. The CDR3 region is CASSPRGGGASTDTQYF. The CDR3 region has the DNA TGTGCCAGCAGCCCTCGGGGCGGGGGGGCCTCCACAGATACGCAGTATTTT.

This rearrangement joins TRBV5-1 to TRBJ2-5, with D possibly TRBD2 on 6 matching bases. CDR3 length equals 14 residues. CDR1 is SGHRS, CDR2 YFSETQ, per germline. V was pared by 0 bases and J by 5 bases, with 11 bases between. CDR3 sequence: CASSLEWRGETQYF. The CDR3 bases are TGCGCCAGCAGCTTGGAATGGCGGGGTGAGACCCAGTACTTC.

This chain links TRBV5-1 with TRBJ1-4; D gene uncertain. V shed 0 bases and J shed 7 bases, with 13 bases lying between them. Germline CDR1 SGHRS, CDR2 YFSETQ. This CDR3 is built from 15 residues. CDR3 sequence (DNA): TGCGCCAGCAGCTTGGTGGGAACGGGAGGTGAAAAACTGTTTTTT. Protein product: CASSLVGTGGEKLFF.

The chain combines TRBV5-4 with TRBJ1-2; D not certain. Trimming removed 3 bases from V and 8 bases from J, with 8 bases in between. Germline V gene lookup returns CDR1 SGHNT and CDR2 YYREEE (reference sequence). The length of the CDR3 is 11 residues. The CDR3, as DNA: TGTGCCAGCAGCTCCATTTGGGGCTACACCTTC. Translating gives CASSSIWGYTF.

V gene TRBV28 combines with J gene TRBJ1-4; the D gene is possibly TRBD1 (5 bases). CDR3 length: 12 residues. Germline V gene data show CDR1 as MDHEN and CDR2 as SYDVKM. Trimming left V 8 bases short and J 8 bases short, with 12 bases between. CDR3 in amino acids: CASRDLGEKLFF. For the CDR3, the DNA is TGTGCCAGCCGGGACCTGGGCGAAAAACTGTTTTTT.

This sequence joins TRBV3-1 (or the pseudogene TRBV3-2) and TRBJ2-2; 8 nucleotides line up with TRBD1. Trimming took 4 bases from V and 0 from J; bases not matched to a gene: 13. This CDR3 contains 19 residues. Per the germline V gene, CDR1 is LGHDT and CDR2 is YNNKEL (reference sequence). The CDR3 nucleotides read TGTGCCAGCAGCCCGCCCCGACAGGGGACAAAAGCGAACACCGGGGAGCTGTTTTTT. Residues: CASSPPRQGTKANTGELFF.

The chain employs TRBV19 and TRBJ1-2; TRBD1 might be the D (5 bases). Germline V gene lookup returns CDR1 LNHDA and CDR2 SQIVND (reference sequence). V was trimmed by 4 bases and J by 4 bases, leaving 10 bases between them. The CDR3 sequence is 13 residues long. CDR3 region: CASSTATAYGYTF. CDR3 coding DNA: TGTGCCAGTAGTACCGCGACAGCCTATGGCTACACCTTC.

This chain uses TRBV19 with TRBJ1-2, with 8 bases aligning to TRBD1. V was clipped by 6 bases and J by 3 bases; unmatched bases: 9. This CDR3 has 15 residues. Germline CDR1 LNHDA, CDR2 SQIVND (reference sequence). The CDR3 region has the DNA TGTGCCAGTAGAGGCCTGGCAGGGGGCGACTATGGCTACACCTTC. It yields the protein CASRGLAGGDYGYTF.

This chain links TRBV4-2 with TRBJ1-5; possible D gene TRBD1, 6 bases. Trimming removed 0 bases at V and 5 bases at J, with 14 bases between. CDR3 length: 16 residues. CDR1 LGHNA and CDR2 YNFKEQ come from the germline V gene. CDR3 sequence: CASSQEGQIQYQPQHF. The CDR3 nucleotides read TGTGCCAGCAGCCAAGAGGGACAAATCCAATATCAGCCCCAGCATTTT.

The chain uses TRBV28 and TRBJ2-1; perhaps TRBD1 as D (5 bases). With 3 bases removed from V and 5 bases from J, the gap between germline ends came to 11 bases. CDR1 and CDR2 (germline): MDHEN, SYDVKM. The CDR3 spans 14 residues. CDR3 amino acids: CASSLETVDNEQFF. Here the CDR3 DNA reads TGTGCCAGCAGTTTGGAGACAGTGGACAATGAGCAGTTCTTC.

V usage is TRBV2 and J usage is TRBJ1-2; D is possibly TRBD1 (6 bases). The CDR3 is made up of 14 amino acids. In germline, CDR1 is SNHLY, CDR2 FYNNEI. Trimming took off 6 bases at V and 6 bases at J, with 17 bases between the two ends. CDR3 in amino acids: CASSLTGFMNGYTF. For the CDR3, the DNA is TGTGCCAGCAGCCTAACAGGGTTTATGAATGGCTACACCTTC.

This clone occurred once. This chain links TRBV28 with TRBJ2-3; D is perhaps TRBD1 or TRBD2 (5 bases each). The V and J ends lost 2 bases and 9 bases respectively, with 9 bases between them. Germline V gives CDR1 MDHEN, CDR2 SYDVKM. This CDR3 has 12 residues. CDR3 DNA: TGTGCCAGCAGTTTACCCAGGGACACGCAGTATTTT. Translating it yields CASSLPRDTQYF.

V is TRBV18 and J is TRBJ2-7, with 8 nucleotides matching TRBD1. Germline V lookup: CDR1 KGHSH, CDR2 LQKENI. V trimming: 3 bases; J trimming: 3 bases; junction bases outside the gene matches: 4. The CDR3 has 14 residues. The CDR3 protein is CASSPVQGVYEQYF. The DNA of the CDR3 is TGTGCCAGCTCACCGGTACAGGGGGTCTACGAGCAGTACTTC.

The chain carries TRBV9 and TRBJ1-2; 8 nucleotides agree with TRBD1. The V and J ends lost 0 bases and 4 bases, in that order; junction bases with no gene match: 8. There are 16 residues in the CDR3. Germline V gene sequence: CDR1 SGDLS, CDR2 YYNGEE. CDR3 coding DNA: TGTGCCAGCAGCGTAGATCAGGGGGCGCAGGGCTATGGCTACACCTTC. This gives the protein CASSVDQGAQGYGYTF.

J is TRBJ2-2 and V is TRBV25-1, with 9 bases fitting TRBD2. V shed 2 bases, J shed 1 base, and the junction held 8 bases outside the gene matches. The CDR3 is made up of 18 amino acids. Germline V lookup: CDR1 MGHDK, CDR2 SYGVNS. CDR3 region: CASSERGGGALNTGELFF. The CDR3 region has the DNA TGTGCCAGCAGTGAAAGGGGCGGGGGGGCCTTGAACACCGGGGAGCTGTTTTTT.

The chain uses TRBV29-1 and TRBJ2-7; D possibly uses TRBD1 or TRBD2 (6 bases each). CDR1 and CDR2 from the germline V gene are SQVTM and ANQGSEA. CDR3 length: 12 residues. CDR3 sequence (DNA): TGCAGGGGGGGCTCCCTCTCGTATGAGCAGTACGTC. Protein sequence: CRGGSLSYEQYV.

V usage is TRBV3-1 (or the pseudogene TRBV3-2) and J usage is TRBJ1-1; TRBD1 matches at 7 bases. V lost 3 bases to trimming and J lost 13 bases; unmatched junction nucleotides: 8. Germline V gives CDR1 LGHDT, CDR2 YNNKEL (reference sequence). The length of the CDR3 is 12 residues. CDR3 amino acids: CASSHAGTAGFF. CDR3 nucleotides: TGTGCCAGCAGCCATGCTGGGACAGCGGGTTTCTTT.

The genes are TRBV10-3 and TRBJ1-6; D not certain. Germline CDR1 is ENHRY and CDR2 is SYGVKD. The CDR3 contains 16 residues. V lost 2 bases, J lost 7 bases, and 15 bases lay in between. The CDR3 here is CAISETGGVGNSPLHF. As DNA, the CDR3 is TGTGCCATCAGTGAGACGGGAGGAGTCGGGAATTCACCCCTCCACTTT.

The table lists this clone with a few counts. The rearrangement uses TRBV7-8 and TRBJ1-5; TRBD1 agrees at 8 bases. This CDR3 is built from 17 residues. V shed 4 bases and J 9 bases; nucleotides not matched to a gene: 17. CDR1 and CDR2 (germline): SGHVS, FQNEAQ. CDR3 amino acids: CASSSSGRQGARGPQHF. Written as DNA, the CDR3 is TGTGCCAGCAGCTCCAGCGGGCGTCAGGGGGCGAGGGGGCCCCAGCATTTT.

This sequence joins TRBV24-1 and TRBJ1-2, with TRBD1 matching over 7 bases. Unmatched junction bases numbered 9, after V lost 6 bases and J lost 6 bases. The CDR3 is made up of 14 amino acids. Germline V gene sequence: CDR1 KGHDR, CDR2 SFDVKD. The CDR3 reads CATSRDREVDGYTF. The DNA for the CDR3 is TGTGCCACCAGTCGAGACAGGGAAGTTGATGGCTACACCTTC.

A single count supports this clone. The V call is TRBV3-1 (or the pseudogene TRBV3-2), the J call TRBJ2-1; no reliable D call. The CDR3 runs to 12 residues. The germline V gene has CDR1 LGHDT and CDR2 YNNKEL (reference sequence). V lost 0 bases to trimming and J lost 7 bases, with 4 bases between them. Here the CDR3 DNA reads TGTGCCAGCAGCCAAGAAAGGAATGAGCAGTTCTTC. It specifies CASSQERNEQFF.

The CDR3 sequence is CASSTLGQASATNEKLFF. Here the CDR3 DNA reads TGTGCCAGTAGTACCCTGGGACAGGCGAGCGCAACTAATGAAAAACTGTTTTTT. The chain has TRBV19 and TRBJ1-4; the match to TRBD1 covers 8 bases. CDR3 length: 18 amino acids. Per germline, CDR1 LNHDA and CDR2 SQIVND (reference sequence). The trim removed 4 bases at V and 0 bases at J, leaving 10 bases unmatched.

The genes are TRBV28 and TRBJ1-2; D might be TRBD1 (5 bases). The germline gives CDR1 MDHEN, CDR2 SYDVKM. CDR3 size: 14 residues. Deletions cut 2 bases from V and 4 bases from J, with 11 bases between. The CDR3 DNA reads TGTGCCAGCAGTTTACGGGCAGGGACCTATGGCTACACCTTC. Amino acid sequence: CASSLRAGTYGYTF.

In its sample, this clone was seen a few times. The chain couples TRBV30 to TRBJ2-2; the D is unclear. The CDR3 totals 11 residues. The germline gives CDR1 GTSNPN, CDR2 SVGIG (reference sequence). Trimming took off 5 bases at V and 1 base at J, with 2 bases between the two ends. CDR3 sequence reads: CAWQNTGELFF. CDR3 in DNA: TGTGCCTGGCAGAACACCGGGGAGCTGTTTTTT.

A remark on this clone: This sample also contains other DNA sequences that code for the same CDR3. The J gene is TRBJ1-4, the V gene TRBV5-1, with D uncertain. This CDR3 comprises 13 residues. The germline CDR1 and CDR2 sequences are SGHRS and YFSETQ. Deletions cut 2 bases from V and 4 bases from J, with 6 bases between. The CDR3 loop reads CASSLTINEKLFF. The CDR3 DNA reads TGCGCCAGCAGCTTAACCATTAATGAAAAACTGTTTTTT.

The V call is TRBV7-9, the J call TRBJ1-1; unclear D gene. The CDR3 contains 15 residues. The germline gives CDR1 SEHNR, CDR2 FQNEAQ (reference sequence). Trimming left V 6 bases short and J 0 bases short, with 14 bases between. In nucleotides, the CDR3 is TGTGCCAGCAGTCCACGACCGGGAATGAACACTGAAGCTTTCTTT. It is translated as CASSPRPGMNTEAFF.

The chain is built from TRBV18 and TRBJ2-1; TRBD1 matches at 10 bases. V lost 10 bases to trimming and J lost 10 bases; unmatched junction nucleotides: 7. CDR3 length: 12 residues. The V gene's germline CDR1 is KGHSH and CDR2 LQKENI. CDR3: CANTGQGSEQFF. The CDR3 coding sequence is TGTGCCAATACGGGACAGGGGAGCGAGCAGTTCTTC.

The chain recombines TRBV4-3 with TRBJ2-2; TRBD2 aligns across 11 bases. The V gene end was trimmed by 1 base and the J gene end by 7 bases; junction bases not matched to a gene: 11. Germline CDR1 LGHNA, CDR2 YSLEER. The CDR3 has 18 amino acids. The CDR3 spells CASSQGTRVAGGSGELFF. CDR3 DNA sequence: TGCGCCAGCAGCCAAGGAACAAGGGTAGCGGGGGGGAGCGGGGAGCTGTTTTTT.

This clone was seen once. Other DNA sequences of this sample code for an identical CDR3. This sequence joins TRBV5-1 and TRBJ2-3, with a tentative D call TRBD1 (6 bases). The CDR3 is made up of 14 amino acids. Germline V gives CDR1 SGHRS, CDR2 YFSETQ. Trimming took off 4 bases at V and 0 bases at J, with 9 bases between the two ends. The CDR3 region has the DNA TGCGCCAGCAGCCTTGGACAGAGCACAGATACGCAGTATTTT. Amino acid sequence: CASSLGQSTDTQYF.

This clone appeared once. The chain joins TRBV6-5 to TRBJ1-3; D is ambiguous. V shed 2 bases and J shed 0 bases, with 11 bases lying between them. Germline-derived CDR1 and CDR2 are MNHEY and SVGAGI. The CDR3 spans 16 residues. The CDR3 DNA is TGTGCCAGCAGTTACGGCGGGCCCGTCTCTGGAAACACCATATATTTT. Translating gives CASSYGGPVSGNTIYF.